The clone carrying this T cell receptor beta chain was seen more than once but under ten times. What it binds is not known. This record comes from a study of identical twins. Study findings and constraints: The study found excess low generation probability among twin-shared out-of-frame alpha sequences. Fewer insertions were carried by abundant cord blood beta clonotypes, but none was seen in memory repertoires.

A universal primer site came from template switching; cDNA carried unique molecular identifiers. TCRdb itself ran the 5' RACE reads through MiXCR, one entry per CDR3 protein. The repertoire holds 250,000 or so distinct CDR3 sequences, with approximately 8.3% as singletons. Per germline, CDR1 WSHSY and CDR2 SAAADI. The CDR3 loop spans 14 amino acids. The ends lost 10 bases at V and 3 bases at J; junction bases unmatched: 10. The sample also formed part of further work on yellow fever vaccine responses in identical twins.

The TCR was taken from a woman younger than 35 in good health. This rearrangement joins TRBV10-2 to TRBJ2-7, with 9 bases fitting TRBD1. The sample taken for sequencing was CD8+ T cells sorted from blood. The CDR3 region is CATVLTGGIYEQYF. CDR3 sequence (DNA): TGCGCCACCGTCTTAACAGGGGGCATCTACGAGCAGTACTTC.